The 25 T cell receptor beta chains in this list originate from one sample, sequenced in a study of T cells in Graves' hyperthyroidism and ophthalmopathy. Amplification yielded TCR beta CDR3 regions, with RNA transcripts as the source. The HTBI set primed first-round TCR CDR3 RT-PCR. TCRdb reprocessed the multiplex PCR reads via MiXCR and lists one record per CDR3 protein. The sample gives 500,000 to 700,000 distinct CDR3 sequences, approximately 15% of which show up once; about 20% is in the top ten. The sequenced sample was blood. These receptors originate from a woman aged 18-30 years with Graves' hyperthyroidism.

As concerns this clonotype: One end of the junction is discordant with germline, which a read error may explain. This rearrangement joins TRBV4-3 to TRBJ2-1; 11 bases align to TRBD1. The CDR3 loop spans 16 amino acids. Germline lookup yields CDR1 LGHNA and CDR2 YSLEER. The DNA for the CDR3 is TGCGTCAGCAGCCAAGATCCGGGACAGGGGGTCAATGAGCAGTTCTTC. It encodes CVSSQDPGQGVNEQFF.

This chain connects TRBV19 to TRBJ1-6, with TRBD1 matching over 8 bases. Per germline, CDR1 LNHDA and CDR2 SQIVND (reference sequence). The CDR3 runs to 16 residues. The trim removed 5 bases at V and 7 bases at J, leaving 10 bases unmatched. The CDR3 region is CASSFTTGAENSPLHF. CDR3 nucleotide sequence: TGTGCCAGTAGTTTCACGACAGGGGCAGAGAATTCACCCCTCCACTTT.

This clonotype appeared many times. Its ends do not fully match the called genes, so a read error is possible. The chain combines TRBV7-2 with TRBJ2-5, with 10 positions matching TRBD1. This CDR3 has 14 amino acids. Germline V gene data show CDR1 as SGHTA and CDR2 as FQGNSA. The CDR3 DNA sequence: TGTGCCAGCAGTTTAGACAGGGGGCGGGAGACCCAGTACTTC. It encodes CASSLDRGRETQYF.

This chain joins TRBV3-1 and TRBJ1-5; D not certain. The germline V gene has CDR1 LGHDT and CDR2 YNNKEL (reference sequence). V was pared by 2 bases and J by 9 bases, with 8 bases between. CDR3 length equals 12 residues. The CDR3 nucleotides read TGTGCCAGCAGCCAATCGCGGAGGCCCCAGCATTTT. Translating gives CASSQSRRPQHF.

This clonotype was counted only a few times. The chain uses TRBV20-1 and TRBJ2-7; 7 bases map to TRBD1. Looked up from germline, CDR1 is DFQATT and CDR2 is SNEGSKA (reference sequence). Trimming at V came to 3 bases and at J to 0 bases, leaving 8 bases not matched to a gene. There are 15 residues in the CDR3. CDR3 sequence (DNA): TGCAGTGCTAGGAAAAGAAGGGGGCTCTCCTACGAGCAGTACTTC. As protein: CSARKRRGLSYEQYF.

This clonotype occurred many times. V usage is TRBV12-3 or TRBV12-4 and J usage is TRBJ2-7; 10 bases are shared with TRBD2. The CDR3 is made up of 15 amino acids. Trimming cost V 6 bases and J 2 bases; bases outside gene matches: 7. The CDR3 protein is CASSTRGLATYEQYF. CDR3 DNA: TGTGCCAGCAGCACGCGGGGACTAGCGACCTACGAGCAGTACTTC.

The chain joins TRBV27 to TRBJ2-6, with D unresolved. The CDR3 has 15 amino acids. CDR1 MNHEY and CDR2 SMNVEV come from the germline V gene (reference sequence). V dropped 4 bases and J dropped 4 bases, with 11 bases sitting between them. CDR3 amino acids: CASSSLTAGANVLTF. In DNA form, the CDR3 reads TGTGCCAGCAGTTCCCTAACCGCCGGGGCCAACGTCCTGACTTTC.

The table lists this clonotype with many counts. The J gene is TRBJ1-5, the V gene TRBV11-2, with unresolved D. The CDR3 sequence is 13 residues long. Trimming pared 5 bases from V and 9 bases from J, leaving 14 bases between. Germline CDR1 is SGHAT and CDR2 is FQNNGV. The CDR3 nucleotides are TGTGCCAGCAGCCTCAACCCGGGCCGGCCCCAGCATTTT. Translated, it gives CASSLNPGRPQHF.

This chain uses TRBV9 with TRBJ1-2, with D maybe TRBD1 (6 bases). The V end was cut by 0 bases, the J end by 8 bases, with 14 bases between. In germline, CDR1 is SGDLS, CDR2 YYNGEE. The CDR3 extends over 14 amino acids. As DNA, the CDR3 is TGTGCCAGCAGCGTAGAATCCAGGGGTGGCGGCTACACCTTC. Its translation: CASSVESRGGGYTF. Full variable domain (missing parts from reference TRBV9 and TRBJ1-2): DSGVTQTPKHLITATGQRVTLRCSPRSGDLSVYWYQQSLDQGLQFLIQYYNGEERAKGNILERFSAQQFPDLHSELNLSSLELGDSALYFCASSVESRGGGYTFGSGTRLTVV.

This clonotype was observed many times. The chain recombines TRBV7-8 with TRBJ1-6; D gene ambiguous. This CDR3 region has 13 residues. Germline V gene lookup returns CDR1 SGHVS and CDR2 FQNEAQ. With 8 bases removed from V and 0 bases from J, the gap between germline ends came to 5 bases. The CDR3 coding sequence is TGTGCCAGCCGGGACTCCTATAATTCACCCCTCCACTTT. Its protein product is CASRDSYNSPLHF.

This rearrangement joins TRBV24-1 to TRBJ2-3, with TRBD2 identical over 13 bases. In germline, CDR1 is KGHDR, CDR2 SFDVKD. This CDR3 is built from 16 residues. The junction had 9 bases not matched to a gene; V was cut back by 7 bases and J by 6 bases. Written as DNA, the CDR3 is TGTGCCACCAGCTCACCGGGACTAGCGGGACCGGATACGCAGTATTTT. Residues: CATSSPGLAGPDTQYF.

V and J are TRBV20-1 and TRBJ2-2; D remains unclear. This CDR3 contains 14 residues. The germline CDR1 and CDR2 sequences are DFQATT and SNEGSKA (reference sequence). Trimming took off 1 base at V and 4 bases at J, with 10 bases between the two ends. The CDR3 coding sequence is TGCAGTGCTAGAGTTAACCGTGGCACCGGGGAGCTGTTTTTT. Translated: CSARVNRGTGELFF.

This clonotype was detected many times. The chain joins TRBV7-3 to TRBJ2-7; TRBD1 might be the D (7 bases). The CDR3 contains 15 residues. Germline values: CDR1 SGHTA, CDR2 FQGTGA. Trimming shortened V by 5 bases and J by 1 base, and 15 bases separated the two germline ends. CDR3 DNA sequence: TGTGCCAGCAGCCCGGGAGACAGGGAGTCCTACGAGCAGTACTTC. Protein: CASSPGDRESYEQYF.

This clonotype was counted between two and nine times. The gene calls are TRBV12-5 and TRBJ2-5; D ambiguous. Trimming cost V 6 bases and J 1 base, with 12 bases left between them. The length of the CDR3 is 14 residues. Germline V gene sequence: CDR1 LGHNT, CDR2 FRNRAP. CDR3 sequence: CASGDVGGQETQYF. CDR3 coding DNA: TGTGCTAGTGGGGATGTGGGCGGCCAAGAGACCCAGTACTTC.

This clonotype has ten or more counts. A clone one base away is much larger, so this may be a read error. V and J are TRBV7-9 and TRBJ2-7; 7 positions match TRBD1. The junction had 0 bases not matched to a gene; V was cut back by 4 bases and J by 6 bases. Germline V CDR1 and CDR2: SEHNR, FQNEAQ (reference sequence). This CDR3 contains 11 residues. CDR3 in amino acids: CASSSGGEQYF. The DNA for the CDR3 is TGTGCCAGCAGCTCAGGGGGCGAGCAGTACTTC.

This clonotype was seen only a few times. Here the CDR3 reads CASSPGKEGLDYNEQFF. For the CDR3, the DNA is TGCGCCAGCAGCCCCGGGAAAGAAGGACTAGACTACAATGAGCAGTTCTTC. The rearrangement links TRBV4-1 to TRBJ2-1; 7 bases agree with TRBD2. Germline CDR1 is MGHRA and CDR2 is YSYEKL. This CDR3 contains 17 residues. With 4 bases clipped from V and 3 bases from J, the junction kept 12 bases outside the gene matches.

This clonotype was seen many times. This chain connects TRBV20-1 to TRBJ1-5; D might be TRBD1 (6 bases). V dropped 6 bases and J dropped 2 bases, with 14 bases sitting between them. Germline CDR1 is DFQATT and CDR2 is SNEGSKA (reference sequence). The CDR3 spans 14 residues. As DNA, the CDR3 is TGCAGTGCAACCAGGGGATTTGGCAATCAGCCCCAGCATTTT. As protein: CSATRGFGNQPQHF.

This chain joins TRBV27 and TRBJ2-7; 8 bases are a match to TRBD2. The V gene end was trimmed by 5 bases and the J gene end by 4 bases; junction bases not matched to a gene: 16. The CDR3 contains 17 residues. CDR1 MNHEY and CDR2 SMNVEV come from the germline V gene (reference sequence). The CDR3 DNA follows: TGTGCCAGCAGTCCGATCCTCCCACTAGCGGAAGTTTACGAGCAGTACTTC. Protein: CASSPILPLAEVYEQYF.

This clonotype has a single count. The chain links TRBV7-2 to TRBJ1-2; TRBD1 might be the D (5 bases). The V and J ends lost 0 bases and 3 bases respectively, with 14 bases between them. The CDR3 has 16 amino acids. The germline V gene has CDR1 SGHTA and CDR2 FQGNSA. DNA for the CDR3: TGTGCCAGCAGCTTAGCGTATAGGGGCGCAGACTATGGCTACACCTTC. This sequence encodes CASSLAYRGADYGYTF.

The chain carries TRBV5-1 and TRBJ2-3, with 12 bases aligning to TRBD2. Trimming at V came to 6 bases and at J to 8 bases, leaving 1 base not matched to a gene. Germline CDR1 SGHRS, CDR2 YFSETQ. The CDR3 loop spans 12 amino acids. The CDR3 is CASTGLAGTQYF. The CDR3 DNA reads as TGCGCCAGCACGGGACTAGCGGGTACGCAGTATTTT.

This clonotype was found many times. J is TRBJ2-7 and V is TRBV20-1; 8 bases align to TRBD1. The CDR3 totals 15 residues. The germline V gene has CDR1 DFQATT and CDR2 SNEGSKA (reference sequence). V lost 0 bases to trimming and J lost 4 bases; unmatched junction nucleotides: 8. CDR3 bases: TGCAGTGCTAGAGAACAGGGGGGTGATCCATACGAGCAGTACTTC. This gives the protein CSAREQGGDPYEQYF.

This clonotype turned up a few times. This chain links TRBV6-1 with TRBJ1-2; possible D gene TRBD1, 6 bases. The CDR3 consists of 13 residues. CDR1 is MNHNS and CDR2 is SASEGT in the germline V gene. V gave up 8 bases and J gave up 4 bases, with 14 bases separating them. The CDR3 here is CASGGGLVYGYTF. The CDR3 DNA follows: TGTGCCAGCGGCGGGGGCTTAGTCTATGGCTACACCTTC.

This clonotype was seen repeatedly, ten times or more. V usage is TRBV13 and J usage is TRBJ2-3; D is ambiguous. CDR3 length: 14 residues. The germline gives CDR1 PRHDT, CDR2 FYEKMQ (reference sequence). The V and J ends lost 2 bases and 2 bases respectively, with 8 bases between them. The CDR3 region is CASSLRQTTDTQYF. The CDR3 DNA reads TGTGCCAGCAGCTTACGGCAGACCACAGATACGCAGTATTTT.

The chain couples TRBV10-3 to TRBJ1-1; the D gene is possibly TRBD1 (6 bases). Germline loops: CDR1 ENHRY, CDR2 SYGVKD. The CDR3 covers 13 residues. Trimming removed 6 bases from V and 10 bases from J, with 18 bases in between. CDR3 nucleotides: TGTGCCATCAGCAACAGGGAAGAGATGATAGCTTTCTTT. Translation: CAISNREEMIAFF.

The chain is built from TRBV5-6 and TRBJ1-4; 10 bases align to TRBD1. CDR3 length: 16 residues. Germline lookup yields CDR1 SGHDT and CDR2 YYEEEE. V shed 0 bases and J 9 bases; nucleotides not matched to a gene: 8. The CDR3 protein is CASSLGQGAPTKKLFF. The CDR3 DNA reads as TGTGCCAGCAGCTTGGGACAGGGGGCCCCTACGAAAAAACTGTTTTTT.